What follows describes a single T cell receptor (beta chain). Its cognate antigen is unknown. The data were taken from a study of shared clonotypes between healthy human individuals. The CDR3 consists of 13 residues. Trimming stripped 2 bases from V and 7 bases from J, with 10 bases between. Germline CDR1 reads SGHDT; CDR2 reads YYEEEE. Some clones are missing from TCRdb's copy, which holds only in-frame ones; the method was immunoSEQ multiplex PCR. The data contain roughly 300,000 clones, 80% to 90% of them singletons. Findings and caveats of the study: A handful of donors held about 4.5% of naive CD4 clonotypes in common.

The sequence was collected from a man between 18 and 35 years old in good health. The sequenced material came from memory CD8+ T cells sorted from blood. Subset noted: CD45RO+ cells pooled with CCR7-negative TemRA cells. The rearrangement joins TRBV5-6 to TRBJ1-5; the D is unclear. The CDR3 spells CASSFWSEQPQHF. The CDR3 DNA sequence: TGTGCCAGCAGCTTTTGGAGCGAACAGCCCCAGCATTTT. Variable domain in full (rest from reference TRBV5-6 and TRBJ1-5): DAGVTQSPTHLIKTRGQQVTLRCSPKSGHDTVSWYQQALGQGPQFIFQYYEEEERQRGNFPDRFSGHQFPNYSSELNVNALLLGDSALYLCASSFWSEQPQHFGDGTRLSIL.